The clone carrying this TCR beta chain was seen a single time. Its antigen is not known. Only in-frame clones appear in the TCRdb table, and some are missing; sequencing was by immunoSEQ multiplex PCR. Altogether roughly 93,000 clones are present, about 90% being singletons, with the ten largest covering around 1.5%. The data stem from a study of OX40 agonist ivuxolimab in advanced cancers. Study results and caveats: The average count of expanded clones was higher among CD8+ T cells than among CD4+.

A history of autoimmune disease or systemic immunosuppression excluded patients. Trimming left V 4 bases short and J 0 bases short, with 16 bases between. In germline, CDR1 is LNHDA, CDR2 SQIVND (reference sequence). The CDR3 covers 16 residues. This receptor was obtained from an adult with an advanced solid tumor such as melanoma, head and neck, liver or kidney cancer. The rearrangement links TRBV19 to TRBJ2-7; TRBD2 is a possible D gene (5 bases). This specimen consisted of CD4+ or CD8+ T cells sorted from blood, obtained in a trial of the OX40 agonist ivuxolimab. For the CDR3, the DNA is TGTGCCAGTAGTAAACGAGGACGGAGCGGCTCCTACGAGCAGTACTTC. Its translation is CASSKRGRSGSYEQYF.